Detailed here is one T cell receptor beta chain. This entry is derived from a study of blood T cell repertoires in COVID-19. The wider study: T cells, B-cell-depleted T cells, or PBMCs supplied cDNA or gDNA.

Assay used: immunoSEQ multiplex PCR; TCRdb lists only in-frame clones, some missing. The sample yields approximately 160,000 clones, approximately 84% seen once. Trimming cost V 4 bases and J 11 bases, with 18 bases left between them. The CDR3 covers 14 residues. The germline gives CDR1 SGHNT, CDR2 YYREEE (reference sequence). Participants were aged about 18 to 90 years, lived in 24 US areas, and enrolled virtually. Donors in Cohort 3 counted as recovered after two negative PCRs, clearance, or symptom resolution. V gene TRBV5-4 combines with J gene TRBJ1-4, with D tentatively TRBD1 (5 bases). Sequencing was performed on PBMCs or T cells enriched from blood (not recorded which). This TCR came from a woman aged 50 to 65 who had recovered from COVID-19. Here the CDR3 DNA reads TGTGCCAGCAGCCCCGGGACTGGGCAAGGGAAACTGTTTTTT. Translating it yields CASSPGTGQGKLFF.